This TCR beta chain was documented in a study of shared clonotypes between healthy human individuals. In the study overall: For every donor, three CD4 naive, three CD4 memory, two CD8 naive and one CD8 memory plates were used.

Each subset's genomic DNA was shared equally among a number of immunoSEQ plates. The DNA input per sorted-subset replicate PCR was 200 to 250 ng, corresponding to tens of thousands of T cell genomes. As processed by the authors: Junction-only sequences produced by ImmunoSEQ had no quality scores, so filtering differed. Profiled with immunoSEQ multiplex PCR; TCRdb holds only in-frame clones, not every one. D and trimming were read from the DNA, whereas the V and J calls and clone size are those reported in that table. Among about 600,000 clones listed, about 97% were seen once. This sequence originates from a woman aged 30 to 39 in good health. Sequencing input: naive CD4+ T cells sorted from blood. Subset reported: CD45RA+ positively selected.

The CDR3 sequence: CSVGGRSNEQFF. DNA of the CDR3: TGCAGCGTTGGCGGGAGGAGCAATGAGCAGTTCTTC. The chain is built from TRBV29-1 and TRBJ2-1, with 8 positions matching TRBD2. Germline values: CDR1 SQVTM, CDR2 ANQGSEA. The CDR3 length is 12 residues. The junction had 2 bases not matched to a gene; V was cut back by 4 bases and J by 6 bases.